This is a list of T cell receptor beta chains from one sample in a study of OX40 agonist ivuxolimab in advanced cancers. Here immunoSEQ multiplex PCR was the method, and the copy in TCRdb shows in-frame clones only, minus some. The sample lists approximately 70,000 clones, roughly 90% occurring once. The sequences come from CD4+ or CD8+ T cells sorted from blood, collected in a trial of the OX40 agonist ivuxolimab. These receptors were obtained from an adult with an advanced solid tumor such as melanoma, head and neck, liver or kidney cancer. CDR3s include the opening cysteine and the closing phenylalanine or tryptophan. D genes are given only for firm matches. Expanded clones are given a class, and other clones once, few, many or no size at all.

CDR3	DNA	D	V	J	size
CASSIAGTGDPYEQYF	TGTGCCAGTAGTATAGCCGGGACAGGGGATCCCTACGAGCAGTACTTC	TRBD1	TRBV19	TRBJ2-7	.
CASSTGRYPDEQFF	TGTGCCAGCAGCACGGGACGATATCCTGATGAGCAGTTCTTC	.	TRBV7-3	TRBJ2-1	.
CASSLTLHYRDNNEKLFF	TGTGCTAGCAGCTTAACCCTCCATTACAGGGACAATAATGAAAAACTGTTTTTT	.	TRBV7-7	TRBJ1-4	once
CASSPDSPRAKTQYF	TGTGCCAGCTCACCAGACTCTCCTAGGGCTAAGACCCAGTACTTC	.	TRBV18	TRBJ2-5	.
CASSLDIGNTGELFF	TGTGCCAGCAGCTTAGATATCGGGAACACCGGGGAGCTGTTTTTT	.	TRBV7-2	TRBJ2-2	.
CASSPPGRSDTQYF	TGTGCCAGCTCACCACCAGGGAGGTCAGATACGCAGTATTTT	.	TRBV18	TRBJ2-3	.
CASSTDRYNEQFF	TGTGCCAGCAGCACCGACAGATACAATGAGCAGTTCTTC	.	TRBV11-3	TRBJ2-1	.
CASSIGTSGQETQYF	TGTGCCAGTAGTATCGGGACTAGCGGACAAGAGACCCAGTACTTC	TRBD2	TRBV19	TRBJ2-5	.
CASSRTGVNQPQHF	TGTGCCAGCAGCCGGACAGGGGTCAATCAGCCCCAGCATTTT	TRBD1	TRBV13	TRBJ1-5	.
CASRTSGPNLSREQYF	TGTGCCAGCAGGACTAGCGGGCCAAACCTTTCGCGGGAGCAGTACTTC	TRBD2	TRBV2	TRBJ2-5	.
CASSPPVRGHTEAFF	TGTGCCAGCTCACCACCGGTGAGGGGGCACACTGAAGCTTTCTTT	TRBD1	TRBV18	TRBJ1-1	.
CASRTTGLSGNEQYF	TGTGCCAGTAGGACTACAGGGCTGTCTGGGAACGAGCAGTACTTC	.	TRBV19	TRBJ2-7	.
CASRMTVNTEAFF	TGTGCCAGCAGGATGACAGTGAACACTGAAGCTTTCTTT	.	TRBV6-1	TRBJ1-1	.
CASSPVTGTSPLLAGELFF	TGTGCCAGCAGTCCAGTAACCGGGACTAGCCCCCTCCTAGCCGGGGAGCTGTTTTTT	TRBD2	TRBV27	TRBJ2-2	.
CASQIAGMDTQYF	TGTGCCAGCCAGATAGCGGGAATGGATACGCAGTATTTT	TRBD2	TRBV7-3	TRBJ2-3	.
CASSPLGGALNQPQHF	TGTGCCAGCAGCCCTTTAGGGGGGGCTCTAAATCAGCCCCAGCATTTT	.	TRBV5-5	TRBJ1-5	.
CASSLVYAQETQYF	TGTGCCAGCAGCTTAGTATATGCTCAAGAGACCCAGTACTTC	.	TRBV7-2	TRBJ2-5	few
CASSREGQNTGELFF	TGCGCCAGCAGCCGAGAGGGACAGAACACCGGGGAGCTGTTTTTT	.	TRBV4-1	TRBJ2-2	.
CASSTGQDYSGNTIYF	TGTGCCAGTAGTACCGGACAGGACTACTCTGGAAACACCATATATTTT	TRBD1	TRBV19	TRBJ1-3	.
CASNPGTGGAGANVLTF	TGTGCCAGCAACCCCGGGACAGGGGGCGCTGGGGCCAACGTCCTGACTTTC	TRBD1	TRBV7-2	TRBJ2-6	.
CASSPYGSKETQYF	TGTGCCAGCAGCCCTTACGGCAGTAAAGAGACCCAGTACTTC	.	TRBV14	TRBJ2-5	.
CASGSLDRGPYEQYF	TGTGCCAGTGGTTCGCTGGACAGGGGACCCTACGAGCAGTACTTC	TRBD1	TRBV6-1	TRBJ2-7	.
CASSSDSYNYGYTF	TGTGCCAGCAGCTCCGACAGCTATAACTATGGCTACACCTTC	.	TRBV11-2	TRBJ1-2	.
CASSLVGLGVSTEAFF	TGTGCCAGCAGCTTGGTGGGGTTGGGGGTTAGCACTGAAGCTTTCTTT	.	TRBV7-2	TRBJ1-1	.
CASSYTASSYEQYF	TGTGCCAGCAGCTATACAGCCAGTTCCTACGAGCAGTACTTC	.	TRBV7-9	TRBJ2-7	.
CASSFEGYTEAFF	TGTGCCAGCAGCTTTGAGGGGTACACTGAAGCTTTCTTT	.	TRBV7-2	TRBJ1-1	.
CASSVNRDGYTF	TGTGCCAGCAGTGTAAACAGGGATGGCTACACCTTC	.	TRBV6-1	TRBJ1-2	once
CASSFDAGNTGELFF	TGTGCCAGCAGCTTCGATGCGGGGAACACCGGGGAGCTGTTTTTT	.	TRBV11-3	TRBJ2-2	.
CASSLRQGAGNTIYF	TGTGCCAGCAGCTTGAGGCAGGGGGCTGGAAACACCATATATTTT	TRBD1	TRBV5-4	TRBJ1-3	.
CASSPPGTGVRYGYTF	TGTGCCAGCTCACCACCGGGGACAGGGGTTCGCTATGGCTACACCTTC	TRBD1	TRBV18	TRBJ1-2	.
CASRIYTEAFF	TGTGCCAGCAGGATTTACACTGAAGCTTTCTTT	.	TRBV28	TRBJ1-1	.
CASSPWGNQGNIQYF	TGTGCCAGCAGCCCGTGGGGAAACCAGGGAAACATTCAGTACTTC	.	TRBV7-8	TRBJ2-4	.
CASFPSGRKGAQYF	TGTGCCAGCTTCCCCTCGGGCAGAAAGGGAGCCCAGTACTTC	.	TRBV2	TRBJ2-5	.
CASTDRGRNTGELFF	TGTGCCAGCACTGACAGGGGGCGGAACACCGGGGAGCTGTTTTTT	TRBD1	TRBV5-4	TRBJ2-2	.
CASSVSGYYEQYF	TGTGCCAGCAGTGTATCAGGGTACTACGAGCAGTACTTC	.	TRBV2	TRBJ2-7	.
CASSGTPNTEAFF	TGTGCCAGCAGCGGGACACCGAACACTGAAGCTTTCTTT	.	TRBV5-1	TRBJ1-1	.
CASSSGLANQETQYF	TGTGCCAGCAGCTCGGGACTAGCGAACCAAGAGACCCAGTACTTC	TRBD2	TRBV28	TRBJ2-5	.
CASTPTSGRSYNEQFF	TGTGCCAGCACCCCAACGAGCGGGAGATCCTACAATGAGCAGTTCTTC	TRBD2	TRBV27	TRBJ2-1	.
CATQSIGTDTQYF	TGTGCCACCCAGAGTATAGGCACAGATACGCAGTATTTT	.	TRBV6-1	TRBJ2-3	few
CASSQDYNEQFF	TGCGCCAGCAGCCAAGATTACAATGAGCAGTTCTTC	.	TRBV4-3	TRBJ2-1	.
CASSRSGLAGAGANVLTF	TGCGCCAGCAGCCGCTCGGGACTAGCGGGAGCGGGGGCCAACGTCCTGACTTTC	TRBD2	TRBV4-1	TRBJ2-6	.
CASSLGNGRAYEQYF	TGTGCCAGCAGCTTAGGGAATGGGAGGGCCTACGAGCAGTACTTC	TRBD2	TRBV7-9	TRBJ2-7	.
CASSLGLAGFDEQFF	TGTGCCAGCAGTTTGGGACTAGCGGGTTTCGATGAGCAGTTCTTC	TRBD2	TRBV28	TRBJ2-1	few
CASSQDNSYPYEQYF	TGTGCCAGCAGCCAAGACAACAGCTATCCCTACGAGCAGTACTTC	.	TRBV14	TRBJ2-7	few
CASGQQGGNQPQHF	TGTGCCAGCGGACAACAGGGCGGCAATCAGCCCCAGCATTTT	.	TRBV28	TRBJ1-5	.
CASSLRRSGETQYF	TGCGCCAGCAGCTTGAGGCGGTCGGGGGAGACCCAGTACTTC	.	TRBV5-1	TRBJ2-5	.
CASRGLAGGYNEQFF	TGTGCCAGCAGGGGACTAGCGGGAGGGTACAATGAGCAGTTCTTC	TRBD2	TRBV2	TRBJ2-1	once
CASVNQGVRAEAFF	TGTGCCAGTGTAAATCAGGGAGTACGGGCTGAAGCTTTCTTT	.	TRBV19	TRBJ1-1	many